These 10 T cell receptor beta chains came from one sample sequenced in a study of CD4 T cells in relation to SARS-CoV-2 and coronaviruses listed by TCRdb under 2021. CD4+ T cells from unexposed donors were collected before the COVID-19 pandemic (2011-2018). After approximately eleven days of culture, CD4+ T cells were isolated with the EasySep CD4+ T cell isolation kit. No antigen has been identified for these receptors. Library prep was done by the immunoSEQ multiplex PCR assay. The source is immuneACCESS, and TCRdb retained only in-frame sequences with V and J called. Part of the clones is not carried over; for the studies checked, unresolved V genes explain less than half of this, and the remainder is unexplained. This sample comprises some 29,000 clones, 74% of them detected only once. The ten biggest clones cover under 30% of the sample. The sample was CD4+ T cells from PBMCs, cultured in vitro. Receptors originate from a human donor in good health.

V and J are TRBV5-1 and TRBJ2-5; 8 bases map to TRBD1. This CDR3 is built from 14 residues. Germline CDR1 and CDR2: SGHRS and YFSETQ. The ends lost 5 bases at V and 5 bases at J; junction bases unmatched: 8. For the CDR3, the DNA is TGCGCCAGCAGAGAGCAGGGGGCAGAGGAGACCCAGTACTTC. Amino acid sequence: CASREQGAEETQYF.

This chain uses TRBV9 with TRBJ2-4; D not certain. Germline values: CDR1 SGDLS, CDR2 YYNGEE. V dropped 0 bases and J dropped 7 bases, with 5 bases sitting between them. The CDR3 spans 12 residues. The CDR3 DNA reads TGTGCCAGCAGCGTAGTTGTGAACATTCAGTACTTC. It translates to CASSVVVNIQYF. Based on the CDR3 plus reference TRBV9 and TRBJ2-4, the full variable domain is DSGVTQTPKHLITATGQRVTLRCSPRSGDLSVYWYQQSLDQGLQFLIQYYNGEERAKGNILERFSAQQFPDLHSELNLSSLELGDSALYFCASSVVVNIQYFGAGTRLSVL.

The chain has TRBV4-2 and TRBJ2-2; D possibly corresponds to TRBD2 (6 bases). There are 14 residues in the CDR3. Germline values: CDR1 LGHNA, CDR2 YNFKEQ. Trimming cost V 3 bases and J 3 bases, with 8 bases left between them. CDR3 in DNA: TGTGCCAGCAGCCACGGGAGCGACACCGGGGAGCTGTTTTTT. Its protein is CASSHGSDTGELFF.

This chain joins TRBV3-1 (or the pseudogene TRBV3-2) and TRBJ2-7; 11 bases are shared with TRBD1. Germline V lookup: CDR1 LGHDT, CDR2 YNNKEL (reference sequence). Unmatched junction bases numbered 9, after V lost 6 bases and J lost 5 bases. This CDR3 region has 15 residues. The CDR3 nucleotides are TGTGCCAGCAGGCACACGGGACAGGGGGTCCACGAGCAGTACTTC. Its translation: CASRHTGQGVHEQYF.

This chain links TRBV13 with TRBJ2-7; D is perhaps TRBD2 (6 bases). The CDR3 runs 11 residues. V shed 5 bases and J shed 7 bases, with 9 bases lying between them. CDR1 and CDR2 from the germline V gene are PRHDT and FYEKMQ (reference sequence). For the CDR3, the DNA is TGTGCCAGCAGCCGGGAGTTTGAGCAGTACTTC. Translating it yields CASSREFEQYF.

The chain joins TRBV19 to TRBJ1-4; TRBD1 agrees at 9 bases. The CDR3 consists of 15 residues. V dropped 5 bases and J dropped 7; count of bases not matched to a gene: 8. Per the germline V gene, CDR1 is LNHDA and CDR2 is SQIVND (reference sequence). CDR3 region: CASSPKGQGGEKLFF. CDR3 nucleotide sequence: TGTGCCAGTAGTCCGAAGGGACAGGGAGGTGAAAAACTGTTTTTT.

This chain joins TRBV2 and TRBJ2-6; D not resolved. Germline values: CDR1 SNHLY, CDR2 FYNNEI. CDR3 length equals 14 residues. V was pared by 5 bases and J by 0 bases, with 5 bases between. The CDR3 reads CASSKSSGANVLTF. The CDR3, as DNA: TGTGCCAGCAGTAAAAGCTCTGGGGCCAACGTCCTGACTTTC.

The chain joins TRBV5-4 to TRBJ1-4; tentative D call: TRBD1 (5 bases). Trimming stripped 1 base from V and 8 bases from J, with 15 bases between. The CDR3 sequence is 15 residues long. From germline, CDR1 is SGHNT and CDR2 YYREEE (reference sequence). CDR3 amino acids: CASSLMQGFDEKLFF. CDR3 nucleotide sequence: TGTGCCAGCAGCTTGATGCAGGGTTTCGACGAAAAACTGTTTTTT.

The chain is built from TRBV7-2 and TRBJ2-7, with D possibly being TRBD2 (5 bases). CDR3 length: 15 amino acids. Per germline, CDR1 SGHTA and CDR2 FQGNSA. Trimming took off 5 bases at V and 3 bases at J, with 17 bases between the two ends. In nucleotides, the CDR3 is TGTGCCAGCAGCGTTCTTCTGGACTCCGTCTACGAGCAGTACTTC. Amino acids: CASSVLLDSVYEQYF.

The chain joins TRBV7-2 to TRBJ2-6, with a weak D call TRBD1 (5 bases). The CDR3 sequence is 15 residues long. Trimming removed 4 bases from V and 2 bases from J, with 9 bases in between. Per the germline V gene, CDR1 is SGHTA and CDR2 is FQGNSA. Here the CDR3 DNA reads TGTGCCAGCAGCTCCAGGGCTGCTGGGGCCAACGTCCTGACTTTC. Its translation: CASSSRAAGANVLTF.